These 29 T cell receptor beta chains came from one sample sequenced in a study of cytomegalovirus exposure and HLA in healthy donors. TCRdb's copy holds only in-frame clones and misses some; the assay was immunoSEQ multiplex PCR. The data show about 220,000 clones, with 75% to 95% seen just once and about 1% held by the top ten. Input material: PBMCs. The origin of the receptors is a woman aged 18-29 years in good health and CMV-seronegative.

The chain recombines TRBV28 with TRBJ2-3; TRBD2 matches at 8 bases. Germline CDR1 reads MDHEN; CDR2 reads SYDVKM. This CDR3 is 15 amino acids long. The ends lost 4 bases at V and 4 bases at J; junction bases unmatched: 7. The CDR3 sequence is CASSSVEREPDTQYF. The CDR3 DNA is TGTGCCAGCAGTTCAGTTGAGCGGGAGCCAGATACGCAGTATTTT. The whole variable domain, filled in from reference TRBV28 and TRBJ2-3, reads DVKVTQSSRYLVKRTGEKVFLECVQDMDHENMFWYRQDPGLGLRLIYFSYDVKMKEKGDIPEGYSVSREKKERFSLILESASTNQTSMYLCASSSVEREPDTQYFGPGTRLTVL.

The V gene is TRBV10-3, the J gene TRBJ2-7; 13 bases are a match to TRBD2. Per the germline V gene, CDR1 is ENHRY and CDR2 is SYGVKD. CDR3 length equals 14 residues. V trimming: 6 bases; J trimming: 7 bases; junction bases outside the gene matches: 6. CDR3 coding DNA: TGTGCCATCAGCGGGACTAGCGGGATCGAAGAGCAGTACTTC. Its protein product is CAISGTSGIEEQYF.

The chain recombines TRBV7-9 with TRBJ2-7; 7 nucleotides line up with TRBD1. There are 13 residues in the CDR3. The ends lost 5 bases at V and 6 bases at J; junction bases unmatched: 7. Germline V gives CDR1 SEHNR, CDR2 FQNEAQ (reference sequence). The CDR3 spells CASSPRQGFEQYF. The DNA for the CDR3 is TGTGCCAGCAGCCCCCGACAGGGTTTCGAGCAGTACTTC.

The table lists this clone with a few counts. The rearrangement joins TRBV28 to TRBJ1-5; 9 nucleotides agree with TRBD1. Germline V gene data show CDR1 as MDHEN and CDR2 as SYDVKM. CDR3 size: 16 residues. V lost 6 bases and J lost 0; bases outside the gene matches: 6. The CDR3, as DNA: TGTGCCAGCAGGCTCGGGACAGGGTATAGCAATCAGCCCCAGCATTTT. Translation gives CASRLGTGYSNQPQHF.

The J gene is TRBJ2-1, the V gene TRBV5-1; D is ambiguous. Germline CDR1 is SGHRS and CDR2 is YFSETQ. This CDR3 region has 13 residues. The V gene lost 0 bases and the J gene lost 9 bases, with 10 bases spanning the gap. DNA for the CDR3: TGCGCCAGCAGCTTGGCCGCGCAAGTTGAGCAGTTCTTC. Protein sequence: CASSLAAQVEQFF.

The V call is TRBV5-5, the J call TRBJ2-2; 9 bases match TRBD1. Germline CDR1 is SGHKS and CDR2 is YYEKEE (reference sequence). V lost 4 bases and J lost 2; bases outside the gene matches: 3. CDR3 length equals 15 residues. The CDR3 here is CASSVQGANTGELFF. For the CDR3, the DNA is TGTGCCAGCAGCGTACAGGGGGCTAACACCGGGGAGCTGTTTTTT.

The V call is TRBV12-5, the J call TRBJ2-2; 7 positions match TRBD2. The CDR3 runs to 15 residues. Trimming took 2 bases from V and 3 from J; bases not matched to a gene: 3. Per germline, CDR1 LGHNT and CDR2 FRNRAP. The CDR3 is CASGLWEGYTGELFF. CDR3 bases: TGTGCTAGTGGTTTGTGGGAGGGGTACACCGGGGAGCTGTTTTTT.

The genes are TRBV29-1 and TRBJ2-1; the D gene is possibly TRBD2 (5 bases). V shed 4 bases and J shed 2 bases, with 12 bases lying between them. CDR1 SQVTM and CDR2 ANQGSEA come from the germline V gene. The CDR3 covers 14 residues. The CDR3 DNA is TGCAGCGTTGTAGCTACGGGAACCTACAATGAGCAGTTCTTC. Encoded protein: CSVVATGTYNEQFF.

The chain employs TRBV19 and TRBJ1-1; D perhaps matches TRBD1 (5 bases). This CDR3 comprises 14 residues. V lost 2 bases and J lost 4, with 11 bases in between. Germline V gene sequence: CDR1 LNHDA, CDR2 SQIVND (reference sequence). The CDR3 here is CASSISPGGTEAFF. CDR3 in DNA: TGTGCCAGTAGTATATCCCCCGGGGGCACTGAAGCTTTCTTT.

The gene calls are TRBV30 and TRBJ2-1; TRBD2 matches 7 bases. Per the germline V gene, CDR1 is GTSNPN and CDR2 is SVGIG (reference sequence). V lost 0 bases to trimming and J lost 14 bases; unmatched junction nucleotides: 4. The CDR3 totals 11 residues. The CDR3 coding sequence is TGTGCCTGGAGTGTTGGCGGGAGAGAGTTCTTC. This encodes CAWSVGGREFF.

The J gene is TRBJ1-6, the V gene TRBV19, with a tentative D call TRBD1 (5 bases). This CDR3 region has 14 residues. The germline V gene has CDR1 LNHDA and CDR2 SQIVND (reference sequence). Trimming took off 6 bases at V and 4 bases at J, with 10 bases between the two ends. In DNA, the CDR3 is TGTGCCAGTAGAGCAGGGAGGTATAATTCACCCCTCCACTTT. Protein: CASRAGRYNSPLHF. The entire variable domain, with the rest obtained from reference TRBV19 and TRBJ1-6, is as follows: DGGITQSPKYLFRKEGQNVTLSCEQNLNHDAMYWYRQDPGQGLRLIYYSQIVNDFQKGDIAEGYSVSREKKESFPLTVTSAQKNPTAFYLCASRAGRYNSPLHFGNGTRLTVT.

The chain is built from TRBV27 and TRBJ2-1; D call uncertain. CDR3 size: 15 residues. V lost 3 bases and J lost 1, with 10 bases in between. Germline CDR1 reads MNHEY; CDR2 reads SMNVEV (reference sequence). The CDR3 here is CASSFSLTSYNEQFF. In DNA form, the CDR3 reads TGTGCCAGCAGTTTCTCACTTACTTCCTACAATGAGCAGTTCTTC.

This clone was seen a single time. The V and J genes are TRBV27 and TRBJ1-5; 8 bases match TRBD1. The junction had 11 bases not matched to a gene; V was cut back by 8 bases and J by 2 bases. The V gene's germline CDR1 is MNHEY and CDR2 SMNVEV (reference sequence). The CDR3 sequence is 16 residues long. The CDR3: CASGTRGRGGNQPQHF. CDR3 nucleotide sequence: TGTGCCAGCGGTACCAGGGGGCGAGGGGGCAATCAGCCCCAGCATTTT.

The chain employs TRBV18 and TRBJ2-5; 8 nucleotides align to TRBD2. Germline V gene lookup returns CDR1 KGHSH and CDR2 LQKENI. This CDR3 contains 14 residues. V was clipped by 8 bases and J by 4 bases; unmatched bases: 9. CDR3 loop: CASGPGGSGETQYF. In DNA, the CDR3 is TGTGCCAGCGGCCCGGGAGGGTCTGGAGAGACCCAGTACTTC.

V gene TRBV5-1 combines with J gene TRBJ2-1, with 10 bases fitting TRBD2. The CDR3 length is 19 residues. Losses at the gene ends were 5 bases for V and 2 bases for J; bases not matched to a gene: 16. Germline V gene data show CDR1 as SGHRS and CDR2 as YFSETQ. CDR3 nucleotides: TGCGCCAGCAGTAAGAAAAACCGGACTAGCGGATTAACCTACAATGAGCAGTTCTTC. It yields the protein CASSKKNRTSGLTYNEQFF.

Details on this clone: The same CDR3 arises from other DNA sequences in this sample as well. V and J are TRBV5-5 and TRBJ2-7; TRBD2 agrees at 12 bases. This CDR3 has 13 residues. Trimming removed 2 bases from V and 7 bases from J; junction bases left unmatched: 1. Germline loops: CDR1 SGHKS, CDR2 YYEKEE (reference sequence). CDR3 coding DNA: TGTGCCAGCAGCTTCGGACTAGCGGGGGAGCAGTACTTC. Translation: CASSFGLAGEQYF. Together with reference TRBV5-5 and TRBJ2-7, the CDR3 gives the full variable domain: DAGVTQSPTHLIKTRGQQVTLRCSPISGHKSVSWYQQVLGQGPQFIFQYYEKEERGRGNFPDRFSARQFPNYSSELNVNALLLGDSALYLCASSFGLAGEQYFGPGTRLTVT.

The V and J genes are TRBV4-1 and TRBJ2-7; D might be TRBD1 (7 bases). V shed 1 base and J shed 3 bases, with 13 bases lying between them. This CDR3 is 15 amino acids long. The germline gives CDR1 MGHRA, CDR2 YSYEKL. CDR3 sequence reads: CASSQVAGGGYEQYF. The CDR3 region has the DNA TGCGCCAGCAGCCAAGTGGCAGGGGGAGGCTACGAGCAGTACTTC.

The count of this clone is one. The gene calls are TRBV2 and TRBJ2-7; the D is unclear. From germline, CDR1 is SNHLY and CDR2 FYNNEI. The V gene lost 9 bases and the J gene lost 9 bases, with 9 bases spanning the gap. The CDR3 consists of 9 residues. CDR3 DNA: TGTGCCAGGAGTCCCGGGCAGTACTTC. It codes for CARSPGQYF. Together with reference TRBV2 and TRBJ2-7, the CDR3 gives the full variable domain: EPEVTQTPSHQVTQMGQEVILRCVPISNHLYFYWYRQILGQKVEFLVSFYNNEISEKSEIFDDQFSVERPDGSNFTLKIRSTKLEDSAMYFCARSPGQYFGPGTRLTVT.

The chain is built from TRBV10-3 and TRBJ2-2; the match to TRBD2 covers 11 bases. The germline CDR1 and CDR2 sequences are ENHRY and SYGVKD. After removal of 7 bases from V and 8 bases from J, the junction contained 12 bases not matched to a gene. The CDR3 sequence is 16 residues long. CDR3 sequence: CAITPTSGTSAGELFF. The CDR3, as DNA: TGTGCCATCACTCCGACTAGCGGGACCTCCGCGGGGGAGCTGTTTTTT.

V is TRBV19 and J is TRBJ2-1; perhaps TRBD2 as D (5 bases). CDR1 LNHDA and CDR2 SQIVND come from the germline V gene (reference sequence). The CDR3 covers 14 residues. Trimming pared 3 bases from V and 10 bases from J, leaving 16 bases between. The DNA for the CDR3 is TGTGCCAGTAGTATTGGGCTAGCATATACCGAGCAGTTCTTC. It is translated as CASSIGLAYTEQFF. Together with reference TRBV19 and TRBJ2-1, the CDR3 gives the full variable domain: DGGITQSPKYLFRKEGQNVTLSCEQNLNHDAMYWYRQDPGQGLRLIYYSQIVNDFQKGDIAEGYSVSREKKESFPLTVTSAQKNPTAFYLCASSIGLAYTEQFFGPGTRLTVL.

The chain is built from TRBV4-2 and TRBJ1-2, with D possibly being TRBD1 (6 bases). The V end lost 1 base, the J end lost 2 bases, and 14 bases lay between the germline ends. The CDR3 runs 16 residues. In germline, CDR1 is LGHNA, CDR2 YNFKEQ. CDR3 in DNA: TGTGCCAGCAGCCAAGGTGAAAGGGGGAACAACTATGGCTACACCTTC. This sequence encodes CASSQGERGNNYGYTF.

This chain links TRBV29-1 with TRBJ2-5; D is uncertain. V lost 3 bases and J lost 10, with 9 bases in between. The CDR3 extends over 10 amino acids. Germline V CDR1 and CDR2: SQVTM, ANQGSEA. The CDR3 region has the DNA TGCAGCGTTGATGGGCCTTACCAGTACTTC. Translation: CSVDGPYQYF.

The chain uses TRBV27 and TRBJ2-5; D is perhaps TRBD2 (6 bases). Trimming stripped 0 bases from V and 4 bases from J, with 18 bases between. This CDR3 is built from 17 residues. Germline assignment: CDR1 MNHEY and CDR2 SMNVEV (reference sequence). CDR3 residues: CASSLSRGDQPLETQYF. CDR3 nucleotides: TGTGCCAGCAGTTTATCCCGCGGGGACCAACCTTTAGAGACCCAGTACTTC.

This clone was counted only a few times. The chain joins TRBV25-1 to TRBJ1-2; 7 nucleotides match TRBD1. Trimming at V came to 4 bases and at J to 3 bases, leaving 5 bases not matched to a gene. This CDR3 comprises 14 residues. The germline V gene has CDR1 MGHDK and CDR2 SYGVNS. The CDR3 DNA sequence: TGTGCCAGCAGTGCCCCTACAGGGGACTATGGCTACACCTTC. Translating it yields CASSAPTGDYGYTF.

The rearrangement joins TRBV6-1 to TRBJ1-5, with D hard to call. Germline V gene data show CDR1 as MNHNS and CDR2 as SASEGT. V was shortened by 1 base and J by 3 bases, with 10 bases between the two germline ends. The CDR3 runs to 15 residues. The CDR3 DNA reads TGTGCCAGCAGTGAAGATTCGGGGAACAATCAGCCCCAGCATTTT. This sequence encodes CASSEDSGNNQPQHF.

The rearrangement joins TRBV5-4 to TRBJ1-3; the match to TRBD1 covers 7 bases. Germline CDR1 and CDR2: SGHNT and YYREEE (reference sequence). The ends lost 5 bases at V and 0 bases at J; junction bases unmatched: 5. This CDR3 contains 15 residues. The CDR3 DNA sequence: TGTGCCAGCAGTCCACAGGGGAGCTCTGGAAACACCATATATTTT. This translates into CASSPQGSSGNTIYF.

J is TRBJ2-7 and V is TRBV9; 11 nucleotides agree with TRBD2. The CDR3 has 17 residues. The V gene's germline CDR1 is SGDLS and CDR2 YYNGEE. The ends lost 0 bases at V and 4 bases at J; junction bases unmatched: 9. CDR3 loop: CASSVEAGTSGQYEQYF. The CDR3, as DNA: TGTGCCAGCAGCGTAGAGGCAGGGACTAGCGGCCAATACGAGCAGTACTTC.

The chain joins TRBV6-1 to TRBJ2-7; no reliable D call. CDR3 length equals 13 residues. V lost 0 bases and J 4 bases, leaving 7 bases between the germline ends. CDR1 is MNHNS and CDR2 is SASEGT in the germline V gene. The CDR3 DNA reads as TGTGCCAGCAGTGAAGCGCGAACTTACGAGCAGTACTTC. Protein product: CASSEARTYEQYF.

This clone was observed a single time. The rearrangement links TRBV27 to TRBJ1-5; possibly TRBD1 for D (6 bases). The germline V gene encodes CDR1 MNHEY and CDR2 SMNVEV (reference sequence). V lost 1 base, J lost 6 bases, and 13 bases lay in between. This CDR3 is built from 15 residues. The CDR3 region has the DNA TGTGCCAGCAGTTTATGGTCAGGGGCTGGTCAGCCCCAGCATTTT. Its protein is CASSLWSGAGQPQHF.